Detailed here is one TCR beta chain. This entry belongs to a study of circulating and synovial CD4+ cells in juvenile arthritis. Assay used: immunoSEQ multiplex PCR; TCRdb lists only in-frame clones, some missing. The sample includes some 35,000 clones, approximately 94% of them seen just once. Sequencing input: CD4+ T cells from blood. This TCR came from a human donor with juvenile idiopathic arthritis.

As DNA, the CDR3 is TGTGCCAGCAGCTTGGATCGGAGATACTACAATGAGCAGTTCTTC. Protein: CASSLDRRYYNEQFF. The chain joins TRBV5-8 to TRBJ2-1; D is unresolved. Trimming shortened V by 0 bases and J by 3 bases, and 10 bases separated the two germline ends. CDR1 SGHTS and CDR2 YDEGEE come from the germline V gene. The CDR3 consists of 15 residues.